The rows below give T cell receptor beta chains drawn from one sample of a study of cytomegalovirus exposure and HLA in healthy donors. Here immunoSEQ multiplex PCR was the method, and the copy in TCRdb shows in-frame clones only, minus some. The sample includes more than 150,000 clones, around 78% of them seen just once. Sequences were obtained from PBMCs. The receptors were sampled from a man younger than 35 in good health and CMV-seronegative. The CDR3 runs from the conserved cysteine through the conserved F or W. The D gene is left open where the match is weak. Rows may omit the clone size; those that give it use once, few, many or a size class.

d_call | clone_size | j_call | v_call | cdr3_aa | cdr3_nt
NA | few | TRBJ2-1 | TRBV9 | CASSVATSRSYNEQFF | TGTGCCAGCAGCGTAGCTACTAGCAGATCCTACAATGAGCAGTTCTTC
TRBD1 | NA | TRBJ1-1 | TRBV27 | CASSLKGAPITPNTEAFF | TGTGCCAGCAGTTTAAAGGGGGCACCTATTACACCGAACACTGAAGCTTTCTTT
TRBD1 | few | TRBJ2-7 | TRBV2 | CASSFVPGQGYEQYF | TGTGCCAGCAGTTTCGTCCCGGGACAGGGATACGAGCAGTACTTC
NA | NA | TRBJ1-1 | TRBV29-1 | CSVQRHQGAFF | TGCAGCGTCCAAAGACACCAGGGGGCTTTCTTT
TRBD1 | NA | TRBJ1-1 | TRBV10-3 | CAIKVGQEEAFF | TGTGCCATCAAAGTCGGACAGGAAGAAGCTTTCTTT
NA | many | TRBJ1-6 | TRBV18 | CASSREHSNSPLHF | TGTGCCAGCTCAAGAGAACACAGTAATTCACCCCTCCACTTT
NA | NA | TRBJ2-2 | TRBV5-1 | CASKQGEILSPGELFF | TGCGCCAGCAAACAGGGCGAGATTCTAAGCCCCGGGGAGCTGTTTTTT
NA | NA | TRBJ1-1 | TRBV6-5 | CASFGPGGTEAFF | TGTGCCAGTTTTGGCCCCGGGGGCACTGAAGCTTTCTTT
NA | once | TRBJ2-2 | TRBV9 | CASSVVQGNPGELFF | TGTGCCAGCAGCGTAGTCCAGGGAAATCCCGGGGAGCTGTTTTTT
TRBD1 | NA | TRBJ1-1 | TRBV5-6 | CASRGTGGTEAFF | TGTGCCAGCAGAGGGACAGGGGGGACTGAAGCTTTCTTT
TRBD1 | NA | TRBJ2-3 | TRBV6-1 | CAANRGRTDTQYF | TGTGCCGCAAACAGGGGGCGCACAGATACGCAGTATTTT
NA | NA | TRBJ2-3 | TRBV5-1 | CASSLGGYTDTQYF | TGCGCCAGCAGCCTCGGCGGTTACACAGATACGCAGTATTTT
TRBD1 | NA | TRBJ1-5 | TRBV6-1 | CASSERTGPFRGNQPQHF | TGTGCCAGCAGTGAGAGGACAGGGCCCTTTCGTGGCAATCAGCCCCAGCATTTT
TRBD2 | NA | TRBJ2-7 | TRBV6-6 | CASTPREGGPYEQYF | TGTGCCAGCACCCCCCGGGAGGGGGGGCCCTACGAGCAGTACTTC
TRBD2 | NA | TRBJ2-3 | TRBV5-1 | CASREGTDTQYF | TGCGCCAGCCGGGAGGGGACGGATACGCAGTATTTT
NA | NA | TRBJ2-1 | TRBV6-1 | CASSDYTRGNEQFF | TGTGCCAGCAGTGACTACACTCGGGGAAATGAGCAGTTCTTC
TRBD2 | NA | TRBJ2-7 | TRBV27 | CASSLHKRGGPLGEQYF | TGTGCCAGCAGTTTACACAAGCGGGGGGGCCCCTTGGGCGAGCAGTACTTC
TRBD2 | NA | TRBJ2-5 | TRBV13 | CASSGGLAGAETQYF | TGTGCCAGCAGCGGGGGACTAGCGGGGGCAGAGACCCAGTACTTC
TRBD1 | NA | TRBJ2-2 | TRBV7-7 | CASSLYRGNTGELFF | TGTGCTAGCAGCTTATACAGGGGGAACACCGGGGAGCTGTTTTTT
TRBD1 | NA | TRBJ1-1 | TRBV2 | CASAARQGGTEAFF | TGTGCCAGCGCGGCCCGACAGGGGGGCACTGAAGCTTTCTTT
NA | few | TRBJ1-2 | TRBV2 | CASSLDRNNYGYTF | TGTGCCAGCAGTCTAGACAGGAATAACTATGGCTACACCTTC
NA | NA | TRBJ2-5 | TRBV28 | CASTPGATQTQYF | TGTGCCAGCACCCCAGGGGCAACTCAGACCCAGTACTTC
NA | NA | TRBJ1-6 | TRBV30 | CAWRKQGGNSPLHF | TGTGCCTGGAGGAAGCAGGGTGGTAATTCACCCCTCCACTTT
NA | NA | TRBJ1-1 | TRBV10-3 | CAISDTGLNTEAFF | TGTGCCATCAGTGACACAGGCCTAAACACTGAAGCTTTCTTT
NA | NA | TRBJ1-5 | TRBV19 | CASSLGSNSNQPQHF | TGTGCCAGTAGTCTAGGGAGTAATAGCAATCAGCCCCAGCATTTT
NA | NA | TRBJ2-7 | TRBV28 | CASSRAGRANYEQYF | TGTGCCAGCAGCCGTGCCGGCAGGGCGAACTACGAGCAGTACTTC
TRBD2 | NA | TRBJ2-3 | TRBV4-2 | CASSQSSAGAQSTDTQYF | TGTGCCAGCAGCCAATCCTCAGCGGGGGCCCAGAGCACAGATACGCAGTATTTT
NA | NA | TRBJ1-2 | TRBV4-1 | CASSQSRDISYYGYTF | TGCGCCAGCAGCCAATCCCGGGACATATCCTACTATGGCTACACCTTC
TRBD1 | once | TRBJ1-2 | TRBV10-3 | CAISVIYNRISRGDRFYLNYGYTF | TGTGCCATCAGTGTAATCTATAACAGGATTTCAAGGGGGGACAGGTTCTATCTAAACTATGGCTACACCTTC
NA | NA | TRBJ2-7 | TRBV6-6 | CASNQPGQSYEQYF | TGTGCCAGCAACCAACCCGGACAGTCCTACGAGCAGTACTTC
NA | NA | TRBJ1-4 | TRBV4-1 | CASSQLPKRGGVSEKLFF | TGCGCCAGCAGCCAGCTGCCCAAGAGGGGGGGGGTTTCGGAAAAACTGTTTTTT
TRBD2 | NA | TRBJ2-2 | TRBV15 | CATSSGGTSGNTGELFF | TGTGCCACCAGCAGCGGCGGGACTAGCGGTAACACCGGGGAGCTGTTTTTT
NA | NA | TRBJ1-2 | TRBV29-1 | CSVAEGNLYGYPF | NA
TRBD2 | NA | TRBJ2-7 | TRBV7-8 | CASSPNSGGHSYEQYF | TGTGCCAGCAGCCCTAATAGCGGGGGCCACTCCTACGAGCAGTACTTC
NA | NA | TRBJ2-5 | TRBV5-1 | CASSLAGETQYF | TGCGCCAGCAGCTTGGCGGGGGAGACCCAGTACTTC
NA | NA | TRBJ2-1 | TRBV29-1 | CSVRPSNYNEQFF | TGCAGCGTCCGTCCTTCTAATTACAATGAGCAGTTCTTC
TRBD1 | NA | TRBJ2-7 | TRBV5-1 | CASSPGQGGGEQYF | TGCGCCAGCAGTCCGGGACAGGGAGGCGGCGAGCAGTACTTC
TRBD1 | once | TRBJ1-1 | TRBV9 | CASSVTPGQGFMNTEAFF | TGTGCCAGCAGCGTAACTCCAGGACAGGGTTTTATGAACACTGAAGCTTTCTTT
NA | NA | TRBJ2-7 | TRBV18 | CASSPARVHEQYF | TGTGCCAGCTCACCAGCCAGGGTCCACGAGCAGTACTTC
TRBD1 | NA | TRBJ2-5 | TRBV6-1 | CASRGQTQETQYF | TGTGCCAGCAGGGGACAGACCCAAGAGACCCAGTACTTC
NA | NA | TRBJ1-1 | TRBV5-1 | CASRGVNTEAFF | TGCGCCAGCAGGGGAGTGAACACTGAAGCTTTCTTT
TRBD2 | NA | TRBJ2-7 | TRBV4-2 | CASSQIAKTSGSYEQYF | TGTGCCAGCAGCCAAATAGCTAAAACTAGCGGGTCGTACGAGCAGTACTTC
NA | NA | TRBJ2-7 | TRBV5-1 | CASSGGGGRYEQYF | TGCGCCAGCAGCGGGGGCGGGGGCCGGTACGAGCAGTACTTC
TRBD1 | NA | TRBJ1-2 | TRBV29-1 | CSAQPQGARGYTF | TGCAGCGCACAACCTCAGGGGGCGCGGGGCTACACCTTC
NA | NA | TRBJ2-7 | TRBV5-4 | CASSLRDSNEQYF | TGTGCCAGCAGCTTGCGTGACAGTAACGAGCAGTACTTC
NA | few | TRBJ2-1 | TRBV7-9 | CASSPSSSRQFF | TGTGCCAGCAGCCCTTCTAGCTCTAGGCAGTTCTTC
TRBD2 | NA | TRBJ2-3 | TRBV27 | CASTRGTSGNSDTQYF | TGTGCCAGTACGCGGGGGACTAGCGGAAACTCAGATACGCAGTATTTT
NA | NA | TRBJ2-6 | TRBV27 | CASSPRSGANVLTF | TGTGCCAGCAGTCCCAGATCTGGGGCCAACGTCCTGACTTTC